This entry describes one T cell receptor beta chain. This sample stems from a study of CD8 T cells in Susac syndrome. From blood CD8+ and CD4+ T cells, TCR beta sequences were generated. Both CD4+ and CD8+ T cells were negatively isolated, and TEMRA cells underwent FACS enrichment. Reverse transcription of roughly 0.45 to 1 ug RNA used random hexamers. Amplification of the TCR beta CDR3 was carried out by immunoSEQ multiplex PCR, which spanned a total of 54 Vbeta and 13 Jbeta segments. Each CDR3 protein gets one entry after TCRdb re-called the immunoSEQ multiplex PCR reads with MiXCR. In the table there are hundreds of thousands of distinct CDR3 sequences, 80% to 95% of which are singletons. Germline V gene sequence: CDR1 PRHDT, CDR2 FYEKMQ (reference sequence). Trimming stripped 3 bases from V and 3 bases from J, with 15 bases between. This CDR3 comprises 16 residues.

This TCR was sampled from a human donor with multiple sclerosis. The chain carries TRBV13 and TRBJ1-5; D perhaps matches TRBD1 (6 bases). The sequenced sample consisted of CD4+ T cells from PBMCs. CDR3 bases: TGTGCCAGCAGCTTCGGGGGGCCAAGGTCCAATCAGCCCCAGCATTTT. Its protein is CASSFGGPRSNQPQHF.